This T cell receptor beta chain was captured in a study of blood T cells in healthy people across ages. Study results and limitations: Older individuals had lower TCR beta diversity per million T cells (the decline was roughly linear). Long-lived donors had more naive CD4+ cells and higher diversity than aged donors. The study could not conclusively compare naive and antigen-experienced cells, given its unsorted PBMCs.

The CDR3 has 15 residues. The V and J ends lost 4 bases and 3 bases respectively, with 16 bases between them. The germline CDR1 and CDR2 sequences are SGHRS and YFSETQ. A second PCR of roughly 7 to 11 cycles used a sample-barcoded 5' primer and a J-beta primer mix. Per sample, CDR3-containing paired-end reads numbered at least 2.5 million. MiXCR, applied by TCRdb to the 5' RACE reads, yields one record per CDR3 protein. The sample shows roughly 500,000 distinct CDR3 sequences, 25% to 30% of them seen only once. This clonotype was observed at least ten times. The target antigen is unknown. Sequencing was done on a sample of blood. This receptor was obtained from a woman in her 70s in good health. The V call is TRBV5-1, the J call TRBJ2-5, with D maybe TRBD2 (6 bases). CDR3 region: CASSTYPGLKETQYF. Written as DNA, the CDR3 is TGCGCCAGCAGCACCTATCCGGGACTTAAAGAGACCCAGTACTTC.